This TCR beta chain comes out of a study of T cell responses to AZD1222 COVID-19 vaccine. Produced via immunoSEQ multiplex PCR; TCRdb's table is partial and in-frame only. The data contain some 130,000 clones, over 80% of them singletons. The length of the CDR3 is 16 residues. With 0 bases removed from V and 3 bases from J, the gap between germline ends came to 14 bases. Germline assignment: CDR1 LGHNT and CDR2 FRNRAP. Material: peripheral blood, obtained 28 days after the second AZD1222 dose. The chain uses TRBV12-5 and TRBJ1-1; D is undetermined. The clonotype originates from an adult who received the AZD1222 COVID-19 vaccine. The CDR3 DNA reads TGTGCTAGTGGTTTGGTACTCTATCGGAGGGACACTGAAGCTTTCTTT. It translates to CASGLVLYRRDTEAFF.